The T cell receptor (beta chain) under discussion was sequenced for a study of blood T cell repertoires in COVID-19. The repertoire was sequenced with immunoSEQ multiplex PCR; TCRdb's copy has only in-frame clones and lacks some. Among roughly 34,000 clones listed, about 90% were seen once. V dropped 4 bases and J dropped 0; count of bases not matched to a gene: 9. CDR1 KGHSH and CDR2 LQKENI come from the germline V gene. This CDR3 is built from 17 residues. The TCR was taken from an elderly man with acute or convalescent COVID-19. The V gene is TRBV18, the J gene TRBJ1-3, with 7 bases identical to TRBD1. Sequenced material: peripheral blood. The CDR3 loop reads CASSQGGQTFSGNTIYF. For the CDR3, the DNA is TGTGCCAGCTCACAAGGGGGCCAGACTTTCTCTGGAAACACCATATATTTT.